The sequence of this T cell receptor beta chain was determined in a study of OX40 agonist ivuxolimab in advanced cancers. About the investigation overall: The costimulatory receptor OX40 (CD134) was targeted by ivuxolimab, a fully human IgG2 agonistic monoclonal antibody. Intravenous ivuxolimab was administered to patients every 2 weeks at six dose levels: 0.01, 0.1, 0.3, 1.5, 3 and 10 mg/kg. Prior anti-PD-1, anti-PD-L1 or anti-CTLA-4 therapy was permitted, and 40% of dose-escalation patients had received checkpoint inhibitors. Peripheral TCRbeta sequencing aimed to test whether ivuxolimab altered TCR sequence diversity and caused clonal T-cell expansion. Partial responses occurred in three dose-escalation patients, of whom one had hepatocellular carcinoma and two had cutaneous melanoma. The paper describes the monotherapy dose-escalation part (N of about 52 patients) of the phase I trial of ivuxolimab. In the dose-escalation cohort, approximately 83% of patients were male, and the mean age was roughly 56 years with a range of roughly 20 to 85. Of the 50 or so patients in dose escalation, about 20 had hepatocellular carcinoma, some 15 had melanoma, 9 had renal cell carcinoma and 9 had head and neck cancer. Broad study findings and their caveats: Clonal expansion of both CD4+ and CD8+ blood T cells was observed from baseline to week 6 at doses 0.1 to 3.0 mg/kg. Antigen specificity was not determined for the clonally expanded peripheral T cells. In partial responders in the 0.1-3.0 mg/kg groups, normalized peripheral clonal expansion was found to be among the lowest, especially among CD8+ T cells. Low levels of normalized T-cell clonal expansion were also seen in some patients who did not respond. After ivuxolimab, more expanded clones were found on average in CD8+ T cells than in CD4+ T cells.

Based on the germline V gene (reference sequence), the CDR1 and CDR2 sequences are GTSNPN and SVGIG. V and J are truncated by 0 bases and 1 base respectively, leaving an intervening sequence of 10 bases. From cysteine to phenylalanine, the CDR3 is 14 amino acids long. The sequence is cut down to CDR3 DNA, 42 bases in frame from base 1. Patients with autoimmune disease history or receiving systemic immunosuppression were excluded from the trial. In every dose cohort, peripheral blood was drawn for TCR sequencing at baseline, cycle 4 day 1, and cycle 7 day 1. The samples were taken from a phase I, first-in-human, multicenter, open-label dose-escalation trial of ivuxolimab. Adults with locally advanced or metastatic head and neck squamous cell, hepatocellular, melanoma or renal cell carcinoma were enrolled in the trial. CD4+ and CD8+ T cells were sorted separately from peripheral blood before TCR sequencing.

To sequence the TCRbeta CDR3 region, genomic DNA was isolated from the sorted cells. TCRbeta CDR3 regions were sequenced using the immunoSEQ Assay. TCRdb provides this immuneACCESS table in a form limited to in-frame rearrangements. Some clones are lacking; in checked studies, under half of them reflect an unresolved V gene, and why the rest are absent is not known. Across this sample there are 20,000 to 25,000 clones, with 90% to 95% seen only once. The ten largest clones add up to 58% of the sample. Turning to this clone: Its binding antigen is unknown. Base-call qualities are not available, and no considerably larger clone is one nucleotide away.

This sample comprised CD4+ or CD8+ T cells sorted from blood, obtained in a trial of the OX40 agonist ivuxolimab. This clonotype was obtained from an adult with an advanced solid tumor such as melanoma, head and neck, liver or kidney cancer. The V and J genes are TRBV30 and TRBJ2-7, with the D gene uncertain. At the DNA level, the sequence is TGTGCCTGGAGTGTACCCAGCTTATCCTACGAGCAGTACTTC. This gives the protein CAWSVPSLSYEQYF.